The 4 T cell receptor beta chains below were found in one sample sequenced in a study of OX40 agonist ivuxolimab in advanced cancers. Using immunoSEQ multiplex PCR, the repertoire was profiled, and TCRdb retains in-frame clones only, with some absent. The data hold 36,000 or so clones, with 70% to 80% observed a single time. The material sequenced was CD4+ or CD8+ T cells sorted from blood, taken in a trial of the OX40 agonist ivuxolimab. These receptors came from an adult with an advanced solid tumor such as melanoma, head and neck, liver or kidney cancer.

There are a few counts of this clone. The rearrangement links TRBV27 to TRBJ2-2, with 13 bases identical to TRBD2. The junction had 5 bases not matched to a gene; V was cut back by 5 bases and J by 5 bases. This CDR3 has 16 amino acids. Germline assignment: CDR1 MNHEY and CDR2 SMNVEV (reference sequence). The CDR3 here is CASSGLAGVGTGELFF. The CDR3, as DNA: TGTGCCAGCAGTGGACTAGCGGGAGTAGGAACCGGGGAGCTGTTTTTT.

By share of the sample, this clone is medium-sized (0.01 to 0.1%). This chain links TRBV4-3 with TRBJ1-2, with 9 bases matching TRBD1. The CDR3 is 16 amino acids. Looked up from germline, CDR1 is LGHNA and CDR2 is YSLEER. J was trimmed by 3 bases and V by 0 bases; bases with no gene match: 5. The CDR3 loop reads CASSQDGDRADYGYTF. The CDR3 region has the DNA TGCGCCAGCAGCCAAGATGGGGACAGGGCCGACTATGGCTACACCTTC.

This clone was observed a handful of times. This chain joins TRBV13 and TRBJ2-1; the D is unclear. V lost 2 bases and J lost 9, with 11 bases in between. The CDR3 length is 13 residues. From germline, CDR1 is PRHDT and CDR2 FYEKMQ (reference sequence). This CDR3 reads CASSLLQTGEQFF. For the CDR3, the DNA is TGTGCCAGCAGCTTACTCCAGACCGGTGAGCAGTTCTTC.

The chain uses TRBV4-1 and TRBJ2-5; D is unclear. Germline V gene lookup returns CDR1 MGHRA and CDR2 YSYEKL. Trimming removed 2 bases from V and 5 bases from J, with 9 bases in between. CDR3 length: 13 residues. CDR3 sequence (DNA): TGCGCCAGCAGCCAATACCCTCGGGAGACCCAGTACTTC. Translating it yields CASSQYPRETQYF.